The source of this TCR beta chain is a study of blood T cell repertoires in COVID-19. Background on the study: There were acute and convalescent COVID-19 samples, and they came from the United States, Italy and Spain. The analysed material was cDNA or gDNA that came from T cells, B-cell-depleted T cells, or PBMCs.

This CDR3 region has 14 residues. The germline V gene encodes CDR1 SNHLY and CDR2 FYNNEI. On this clone: The germline gene is not matched at one end of the junction; a read error may be the cause.

Method: immunoSEQ multiplex PCR; TCRdb's copy keeps in-frame clones and lacks some. The table records roughly 130,000 clones, roughly 89% of them present only once. The study assigned cohorts using participant-reported clinical history. Recovered status in Cohort 3 required two negative PCRs, clearance, or symptom resolution. The clonotype comes from a woman under 40 who had recovered from COVID-19. The chain carries TRBV2 and TRBJ2-7; D possibly corresponds to TRBD2 (5 bases). Sequences were obtained from PBMCs or T cells enriched from blood (not recorded which). The CDR3 here is CASGDEAGPYEQYF. CDR3 DNA sequence: TGTGCCAGCGGTGATGAGGCGGGTCCCTACGAGCAGTACTTC.